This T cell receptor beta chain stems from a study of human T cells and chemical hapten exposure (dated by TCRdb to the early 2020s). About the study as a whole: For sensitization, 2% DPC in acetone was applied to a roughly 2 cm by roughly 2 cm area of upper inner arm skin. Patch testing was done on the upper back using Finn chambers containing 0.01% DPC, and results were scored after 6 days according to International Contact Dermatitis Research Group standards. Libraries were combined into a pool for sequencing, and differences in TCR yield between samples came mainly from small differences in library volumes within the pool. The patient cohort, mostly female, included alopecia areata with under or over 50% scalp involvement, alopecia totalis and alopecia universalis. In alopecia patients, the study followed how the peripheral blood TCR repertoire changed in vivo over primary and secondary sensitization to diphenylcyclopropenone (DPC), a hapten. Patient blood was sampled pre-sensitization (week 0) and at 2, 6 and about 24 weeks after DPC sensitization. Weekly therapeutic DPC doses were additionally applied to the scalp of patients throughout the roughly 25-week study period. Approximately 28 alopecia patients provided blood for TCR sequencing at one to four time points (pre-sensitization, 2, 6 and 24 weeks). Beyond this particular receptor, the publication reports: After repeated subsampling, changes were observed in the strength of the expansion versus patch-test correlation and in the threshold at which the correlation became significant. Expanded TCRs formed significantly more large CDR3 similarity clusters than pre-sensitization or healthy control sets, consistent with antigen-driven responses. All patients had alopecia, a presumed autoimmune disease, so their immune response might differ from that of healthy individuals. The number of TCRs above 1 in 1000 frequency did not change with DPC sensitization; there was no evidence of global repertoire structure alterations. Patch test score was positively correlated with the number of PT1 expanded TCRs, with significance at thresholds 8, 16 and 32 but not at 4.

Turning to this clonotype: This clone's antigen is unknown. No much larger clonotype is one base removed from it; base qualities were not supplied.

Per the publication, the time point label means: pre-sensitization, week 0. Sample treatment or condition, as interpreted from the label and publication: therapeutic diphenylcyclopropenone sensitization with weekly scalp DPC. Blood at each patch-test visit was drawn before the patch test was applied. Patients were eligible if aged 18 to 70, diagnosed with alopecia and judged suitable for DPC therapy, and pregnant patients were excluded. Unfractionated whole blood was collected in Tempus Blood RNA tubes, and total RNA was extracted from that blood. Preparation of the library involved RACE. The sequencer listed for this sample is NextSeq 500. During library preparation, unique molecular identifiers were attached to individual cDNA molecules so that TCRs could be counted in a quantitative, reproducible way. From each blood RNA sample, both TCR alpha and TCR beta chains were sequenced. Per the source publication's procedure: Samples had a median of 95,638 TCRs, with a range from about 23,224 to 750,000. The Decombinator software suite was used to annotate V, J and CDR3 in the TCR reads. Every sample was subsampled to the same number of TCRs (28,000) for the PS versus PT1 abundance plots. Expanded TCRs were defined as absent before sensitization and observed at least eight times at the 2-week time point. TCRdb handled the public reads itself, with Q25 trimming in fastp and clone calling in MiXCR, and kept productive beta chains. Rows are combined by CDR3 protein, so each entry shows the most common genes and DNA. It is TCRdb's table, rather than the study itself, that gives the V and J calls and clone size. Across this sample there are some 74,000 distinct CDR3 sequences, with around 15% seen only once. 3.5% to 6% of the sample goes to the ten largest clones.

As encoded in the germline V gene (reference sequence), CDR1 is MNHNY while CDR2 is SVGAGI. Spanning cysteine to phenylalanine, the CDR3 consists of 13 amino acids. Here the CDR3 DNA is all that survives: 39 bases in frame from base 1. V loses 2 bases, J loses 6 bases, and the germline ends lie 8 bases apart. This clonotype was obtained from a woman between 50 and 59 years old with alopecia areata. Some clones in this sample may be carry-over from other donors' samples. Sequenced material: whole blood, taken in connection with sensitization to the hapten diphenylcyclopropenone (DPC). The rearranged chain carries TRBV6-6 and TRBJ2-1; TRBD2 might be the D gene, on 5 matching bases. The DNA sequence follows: TGTGCCAGCAGTTACGAGGGAAGCAATGAGCAGTTCTTC. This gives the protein CASSYEGSNEQFF.